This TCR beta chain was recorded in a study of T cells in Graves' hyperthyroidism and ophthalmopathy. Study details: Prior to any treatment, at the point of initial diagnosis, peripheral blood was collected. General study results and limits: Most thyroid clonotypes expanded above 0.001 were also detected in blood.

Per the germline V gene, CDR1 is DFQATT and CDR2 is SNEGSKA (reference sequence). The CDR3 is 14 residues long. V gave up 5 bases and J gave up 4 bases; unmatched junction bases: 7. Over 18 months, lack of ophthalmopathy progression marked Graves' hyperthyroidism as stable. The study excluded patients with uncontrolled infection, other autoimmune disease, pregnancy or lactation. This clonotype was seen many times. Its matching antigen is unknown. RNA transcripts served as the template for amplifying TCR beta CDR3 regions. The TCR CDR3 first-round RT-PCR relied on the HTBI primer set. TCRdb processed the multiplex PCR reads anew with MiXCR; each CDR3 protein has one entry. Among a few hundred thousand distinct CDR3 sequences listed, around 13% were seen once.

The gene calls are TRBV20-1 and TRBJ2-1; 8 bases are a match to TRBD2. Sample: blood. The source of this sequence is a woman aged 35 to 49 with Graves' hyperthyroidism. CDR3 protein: CSAGPERGYNEQFF. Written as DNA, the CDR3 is TGCAGTGCTGGCCCCGAGCGGGGGTACAATGAGCAGTTCTTC.